What follows is one T cell receptor (beta chain) and its context. The target of this receptor is not known. The junction does not match germline at one end; this may be a read error. The data stem from a study of blood T cells in healthy people across ages (dated by TCRdb to the mid-2010s). Describing the broader study: In model experiments, roughly one uniquely barcoded TCR beta cDNA molecule per two T cells was captured by template switching. The study measured age-related changes in TCR beta repertoire diversity using deep sequencing normalized with unique cDNA molecular identifiers. Donors were grouped into four age groups: young (average roughly 16 years), middle-aged (under 40), aged (around 56) and long-lived (approximately 81). To avoid experimental bias, donors of different ages were distributed randomly across sequencing lanes. The study analyzed two additional independent replicas of 1 million unique cDNA reads from the same blood draw for two donors, one aged 18 to 29 and one aged 80 or older. Beyond this particular receptor, the publication reports: Compared with the aged group, the long-lived group had more naive CD4+ T cells, fewer expanded clones and increased TCR diversity, a pattern suggesting age selection. Because the CMV infection status of the donors was unknown, age-related changes in expanded clonotypes may potentially have been confounded. Estimates of total diversity based on one million sequenced T cells were considered lower bounds and underestimates. As age increased, observed TCR beta diversity per million T cells dropped in a roughly linear way, and a significant reduction was already evident by age 40. Observed TCR beta diversity correlated strongly with the percentage of naive T cells measured by flow cytometry. Conclusive comparison of naive and antigen-experienced compartments was prevented by the profiling of bulk unsorted PBMCs.

Systemically healthy Caucasian individuals from Russia, 39 in total and aged about 6 to 90 years, were included as donors. Roughly 10 milliliters of peripheral blood were drawn from each donor into EDTA-treated Vacutainer tubes. Ficoll-Paque density-gradient centrifugation was used to isolate PBMCs, with at least 7 million per sample. Total RNA, at least 6 micrograms per sample, was extracted from PBMCs with Trizol reagent. For every donor, flow cytometry on a PBMC aliquot measured the percentage of naive CD45RAhigh/CD27high T cells. The library came from 5' RACE. The run used an Illumina HiSeq 2500. A second PCR of roughly 7 to 11 cycles was performed with a sample-barcoded 5' primer and a J-beta primer mix. A template-switch 5' adaptor carrying 12 random nucleotides introduced a unique molecular identifier onto each TCR beta cDNA molecule. Each sample yielded at least 2.5 million CDR3-containing paired-end reads. First-strand cDNA synthesis was performed from all RNA using the Mint cDNA synthesis kit, with priming by a TRBC-specific oligonucleotide. All cDNA was treated with uracil-DNA glycosylase and then went through a first 18-cycle PCR with the universal primers M1SS and BC2_uni_R. The study's own analysis went as follows. For normalization, 1 million high-quality reads, each with a distinct molecular identifier, were randomly selected from each sample. Reads sharing molecular identifiers were discarded rather than binned into consensus sequences. MiTCR, run with a Q25 quality threshold and the strictest error-elimination algorithm, handled CDR3 identification, clonotype clustering and error correction. A nonparametric unseen species model with Euler transformation was used to estimate a lower bound on total TCR beta diversity. The public sequencing data were trimmed at Q25 with fastp and processed into clonotypes with MiXCR by TCRdb, which kept only in-frame beta chains. Rows are unified per CDR3 protein, each entry keeping the most common DNA and genes. The authors' filters were not applied to this entry. This sample lists roughly 2 million distinct CDR3 sequences; 49% were detected once. The ten largest make up 2.1% of the sample.

CDR1 and CDR2 are read off the germline V gene as MNHEY and SVGAGI. From the cysteine through the phenylalanine, the CDR3 covers 17 amino acids. The read is trimmed to its CDR3 DNA, 51 bases read in frame from base 1. The receptor was derived from a woman in her thirties or forties in good health. This receptor chain uses TRBV6-5 and TRBJ1-5, with the D gene uncertain. Source material: blood. The sequenced DNA: TGCGCCAGCAGTTACTCATTCGACAAGGCGGGTAATCAGCCCCAGCATTTT. The encoded protein is CASSYSFDKAGNQPQHF.